This record concerns one T cell receptor (beta chain) sequence. Antigen unknown. This entry comes from a study of shared clonotypes between healthy human individuals. Study-level points and caveats: Naive CD4 clonotypes overlapped across a handful of donors at roughly 5.1%.

Per germline, CDR1 MNHEY and CDR2 SMNVEV (reference sequence). This CDR3 has 16 residues. Unmatched junction bases numbered 7, after V lost 2 bases and J lost 6 bases. Donors, healthy HIV-negative adults, lacked recent acute infections or vaccinations. Combination of CD45RO+ cells with CCR7-negative CD45RA+ TemRA cells was used for CD8 memory. Several immunoSEQ 96-well plates shared each subset's DNA, each plate a replicate. Measured with immunoSEQ multiplex PCR; TCRdb has only the in-frame clones, and not every one. The sample records about 690,000 clones, 80% to 95% being singletons. The chain has TRBV27 and TRBJ2-2; 9 bases line up with TRBD2. Sequencing input: memory CD8+ T cells from PBMCs. Subset meaning: CD45RO+ cells pooled with CCR7-negative TemRA cells. This sequence was found in a man aged 18-30 years in good health. Some clones in this sample may be carry-over from other donors' samples. The CDR3 here is CASSLNSGSLAGELFF. The DNA for the CDR3 is TGTGCCAGCAGTTTAAATAGCGGGAGCCTAGCCGGGGAGCTGTTTTTT.